This passage covers 25 T cell receptor beta chains from one sample sequenced in a study of cytomegalovirus exposure and HLA in healthy donors. Primers included in the PCR were 60 Vbeta and 13 Jbeta primers. Clones were read by immunoSEQ multiplex PCR, and TCRdb kept only the in-frame ones, dropping some. Among some 160,000 clones listed, around 82% were seen once. The sequencing sample was made of PBMCs. These receptors all stem from a man aged 55 to 69 in good health and CMV-seronegative.

For this clone: Germline and junction disagree at one end, which may indicate a read error. The chain carries TRBV5-3 and TRBJ1-5; no firm D call. TRBV5-3 belongs to the ORF category, with a function that is uncertain. There are 8 residues in the CDR3. The CDR3 reads CARNLQNF. The CDR3 nucleotides read TGTGCCAGAAATCTCCAGAATTTT.

The gene calls are TRBV29-1 and TRBJ2-7; the match to TRBD2 covers 8 bases. Trimming took 5 bases from V and 3 from J; bases not matched to a gene: 6. The CDR3 is 13 amino acids. Germline loops: CDR1 SQVTM, CDR2 ANQGSEA. The CDR3 DNA reads TGCAGCGTTCTGGGAACTAGCGGCTACGAGCAGTACTTC. Translating it yields CSVLGTSGYEQYF.

The sample holds a few counts of this clone. This chain connects TRBV13 to TRBJ2-6; 7 nucleotides match TRBD1. V lost 5 bases to trimming and J lost 2 bases; unmatched junction nucleotides: 6. The CDR3 spans 16 residues. The V gene's germline CDR1 is PRHDT and CDR2 FYEKMQ (reference sequence). The CDR3 DNA reads as TGTGCCAGCAGCCGCCGACAGGGTACTGGGGCCAACGTCCTGACTTTC. It specifies CASSRRQGTGANVLTF.

This clone showed up just a few times. V usage is TRBV5-1 and J usage is TRBJ2-5; D is possibly TRBD2 (5 bases). CDR3 length: 14 residues. With 5 bases removed from V and 1 base from J, the gap between germline ends came to 12 bases. The V gene's germline CDR1 is SGHRS and CDR2 YFSETQ. The CDR3 DNA follows: TGCGCCAGCAGTTGGGCAAGCGGCCAAGAGACCCAGTACTTC. Translating gives CASSWASGQETQYF.

The chain uses TRBV15 and TRBJ2-6; D might be TRBD1 (6 bases). Germline-derived CDR1 and CDR2 are LNHNV and YYDKDF (reference sequence). The CDR3 consists of 15 residues. Trimming cost V 8 bases and J 3 bases, with 14 bases left between them. CDR3 nucleotide sequence: TGTGCCACCCGGTATGGGGGCGTTGGGGCCAACGTCCTGACTTTC. It is translated as CATRYGGVGANVLTF. The entire variable domain, with the rest obtained from reference TRBV15 and TRBJ2-6, is as follows: DAMVIQNPRYQVTQFGKPVTLSCSQTLNHNVMYWYQQKSSQAPKLLFHYYDKDFNNEADTPDNFQSRRPNTSFCFLDIRSPGLGDTAMYLCATRYGGVGANVLTFGAGSRLTVL.

CDR3 nucleotide sequence: TGTGCCAGCAGCCCGGGACAGAAGTATGGCTACACCTTC. Translation: CASSPGQKYGYTF. The V gene is TRBV5-5, the J gene TRBJ1-2; 7 bases match TRBD1. Losses at the gene ends were 4 bases for V and 5 bases for J; bases not matched to a gene: 5. CDR1 and CDR2 from the germline V gene are SGHKS and YYEKEE (reference sequence). This CDR3 contains 13 residues.

The chain recombines TRBV9 with TRBJ2-7; weak D call: TRBD2 (5 bases). Trimming removed 4 bases at V and 3 bases at J, with 11 bases between. The V gene's germline CDR1 is SGDLS and CDR2 YYNGEE. The CDR3 extends over 13 amino acids. The CDR3 DNA follows: TGTGCCAGCAGCCCACCTACTAGCTACGAGCAGTACTTC. Amino acid sequence: CASSPPTSYEQYF.

This chain uses TRBV6-1 with TRBJ2-5; 8 bases align to TRBD1. The V gene end was trimmed by 1 base and the J gene end by 5 bases; junction bases not matched to a gene: 6. Germline V gives CDR1 MNHNS, CDR2 SASEGT. The CDR3 length is 15 residues. CDR3 nucleotides: TGTGCCAGCAGTGAAGACAGGGGGGTTGAGGAGACCCAGTACTTC. It specifies CASSEDRGVEETQYF.

The V gene is TRBV10-3, the J gene TRBJ1-5, with D unclear. This CDR3 has 17 amino acids. The V gene lost 0 bases and the J gene lost 4 bases, with 16 bases spanning the gap. Germline CDR1 is ENHRY and CDR2 is SYGVKD. The chain's CDR3 is CAISESISSPINQPQHF. In DNA form, the CDR3 reads TGTGCCATCAGTGAGTCGATTTCTAGCCCTATTAATCAGCCCCAGCATTTT.

This rearrangement joins TRBV6-6 to TRBJ1-1; 10 positions agree with TRBD1. The CDR3 covers 15 residues. With V trimmed by 2 bases and J by 8 bases, 8 bases remained unmatched. Looked up from germline, CDR1 is MNHNY and CDR2 is SVGAGI (reference sequence). The CDR3 coding sequence is TGTGCCAGCAGTTACCCGACAGGGGGCGTCAAGGAAGCTTTCTTT. It is translated as CASSYPTGGVKEAFF.

This clone was seen more than once but under ten times. The V call is TRBV5-1, the J call TRBJ1-2; 7 nucleotides match TRBD1. After removal of 4 bases from V and 5 bases from J, the junction contained 2 bases not matched to a gene. This CDR3 has 12 amino acids. Germline-derived CDR1 and CDR2 are SGHRS and YFSETQ. The CDR3 region has the DNA TGCGCCAGCAGCACGACAGGGTATGGCTACACCTTC. Its translation is CASSTTGYGYTF.

The CDR3 region has the DNA TGTGCCAGCAGCGTAGACCCCGGGGTGTATAATTCACCCCTCCACTTT. Its protein product is CASSVDPGVYNSPLHF. The V call is TRBV9, the J call TRBJ1-6; D unresolved. The CDR3 has 16 residues. The V gene's germline CDR1 is SGDLS and CDR2 YYNGEE. The germline V and J ends were trimmed by 0 bases and 4 bases, with 11 bases remaining between them.

DNA of the CDR3: TGTGCCAGCAGGGCAACTAGCGGGAGGAGGTTTACGTCGGGGGCCAACGTCCTGACTTTC. The encoded protein is CASRATSGRRFTSGANVLTF. The J gene is TRBJ2-6, the V gene TRBV28, with 12 bases lining up with TRBD2. The CDR3 sequence is 20 residues long. The germline CDR1 and CDR2 sequences are MDHEN and SYDVKM. V gave up 6 bases and J gave up 4 bases; unmatched junction bases: 16. The full variable domain, rest sourced from reference TRBV28 and TRBJ2-6, is DVKVTQSSRYLVKRTGEKVFLECVQDMDHENMFWYRQDPGLGLRLIYFSYDVKMKEKGDIPEGYSVSREKKERFSLILESASTNQTSMYLCASRATSGRRFTSGANVLTFGAGSRLTVL.

The chain carries TRBV29-1 and TRBJ2-2, with 14 bases aligning to TRBD2. With 6 bases clipped from V and 6 bases from J, the junction kept 3 bases outside the gene matches. Germline CDR1 and CDR2: SQVTM and ANQGSEA. The CDR3 extends over 14 amino acids. The CDR3 nucleotides read TGCAGCGTATCGACTAGCGGGGGGGCCGGGGAGCTGTTTTTT. It encodes CSVSTSGGAGELFF.

This clone was seen a handful of times. J is TRBJ1-6 and V is TRBV4-2, with D uncertain. CDR1 is LGHNA and CDR2 is YNFKEQ in the germline V gene. V lost 3 bases to trimming and J lost 4 bases, with 7 bases between them. This CDR3 has 14 amino acids. In DNA, the CDR3 is TGTGCCAGCAGCCAGTCCCAATATAATTCACCCCTCCACTTT. Its translation: CASSQSQYNSPLHF.

The rearrangement links TRBV4-2 to TRBJ1-5, with D unresolved. Germline CDR1 LGHNA, CDR2 YNFKEQ. V dropped 1 base and J dropped 0 bases, with 10 bases sitting between them. This CDR3 region has 16 residues. The CDR3 sequence: CASSQAYGDSNQPQHF. In DNA, the CDR3 is TGTGCCAGCAGCCAAGCGTACGGTGATAGCAATCAGCCCCAGCATTTT.

The J gene is TRBJ2-3, the V gene TRBV7-9; 7 bases agree with TRBD2. The J segment lost 1 base and the V segment lost 8 bases, leaving 6 bases of the junction unmatched. This CDR3 is 14 amino acids long. Germline V gene data show CDR1 as SEHNR and CDR2 as FQNEAQ (reference sequence). The CDR3 nucleotides read TGTGCCAGCGTGCCAAGCGGGGGCACAGATACGCAGTATTTT. The encoded protein is CASVPSGGTDTQYF.

The chain joins TRBV4-1 to TRBJ2-1, with D unresolved. The CDR3 has 15 amino acids. Trimming shortened V by 0 bases and J by 0 bases, and 6 bases separated the two germline ends. CDR1 MGHRA and CDR2 YSYEKL come from the germline V gene. CDR3 amino acids: CASSQEVSSYNEQFF. In DNA form, the CDR3 reads TGCGCCAGCAGCCAAGAGGTGAGCTCCTACAATGAGCAGTTCTTC.

The chain couples TRBV5-4 to TRBJ2-5; D is possibly TRBD1 (5 bases). The end of the DNA aligns better with TRBJ2-7, so the J call may be wrong. This CDR3 contains 15 residues. CDR1 is SGHNT, CDR2 YYREEE, per germline (reference sequence). CDR3 loop: CASSFTTRAKYEQYF. The CDR3 DNA reads as TGTGCCAGCAGCTTCACGACCAGGGCGAAATACGAGCAGTACTTC.

This chain connects TRBV4-1 to TRBJ1-1; tentative D call: TRBD1 (6 bases). Per the germline V gene, CDR1 is MGHRA and CDR2 is YSYEKL. With 4 bases removed from V and 1 base from J, the gap between germline ends came to 16 bases. The CDR3 totals 16 residues. Here the CDR3 DNA reads TGCGCCAGCAGCCCGGCCGAGGGGGACAAGAACACTGAAGCTTTCTTT. Its translation: CASSPAEGDKNTEAFF.

This clone was recorded a few times. The chain carries TRBV6-5 and TRBJ2-7, with 9 bases matching TRBD1. The junction had 10 bases not matched to a gene; V was cut back by 7 bases and J by 6 bases. The germline gives CDR1 MNHEY, CDR2 SVGAGI. The CDR3 has 14 amino acids. CDR3 in amino acids: CASKAPGQGREQYF. CDR3 bases: TGTGCCAGCAAAGCTCCGGGACAGGGTCGCGAGCAGTACTTC.

This clone was seen only once. The genes are TRBV7-8 and TRBJ1-2; D not resolved. This CDR3 comprises 16 residues. Germline V gives CDR1 SGHVS, CDR2 FQNEAQ. V was shortened by 2 bases and J by 5 bases, with 18 bases between the two germline ends. The CDR3 DNA reads as TGTGCCAGCAGCTTATCGAGCCCTCGGGGTATTTATGGCTACACCTTC. It yields the protein CASSLSSPRGIYGYTF. The full variable domain, with the rest looked up from reference TRBV7-8 and TRBJ1-2, is GAGVSQSPRYKVAKRGQDVALRCDPISGHVSLFWYQQALGQGPEFLTYFQNEAQLDKSGLPSDRFFAERPEGSVSTLKIQRTQQEDSAVYLCASSLSSPRGIYGYTFGSGTRLTVV.

This clone has a handful of counts. This chain joins TRBV6-6 and TRBJ1-1; D gene unclear. Germline V gives CDR1 MNHNY, CDR2 SVGAGI (reference sequence). The CDR3 totals 13 residues. V was pared by 7 bases and J by 1 base, with 10 bases between. The CDR3 bases are TGTGCCAGCACGTATGCGCCGAACACTGAAGCTTTCTTT. It translates to CASTYAPNTEAFF.

V and J are TRBV5-1 and TRBJ2-7; a weak D match, TRBD1 (5 bases). The CDR3 loop spans 14 amino acids. Trimming took 3 bases from V and 5 from J, leaving 15 bases between them. The germline gives CDR1 SGHRS, CDR2 YFSETQ. The CDR3 reads CASSSRRGEHEQYF. CDR3 nucleotides: TGCGCCAGCAGCTCTAGAAGGGGCGAACACGAGCAGTACTTC.

The V and J genes are TRBV5-4 and TRBJ2-6; perhaps TRBD2 as D (5 bases). From germline, CDR1 is SGHNT and CDR2 YYREEE (reference sequence). With 2 bases removed from V and 2 bases from J, the gap between germline ends came to 8 bases. The CDR3 has 15 residues. In nucleotides, the CDR3 is TGTGCCAGCAGCTTACCGGGAACTGGGGCCAACGTCCTGACTTTC. It is translated as CASSLPGTGANVLTF.